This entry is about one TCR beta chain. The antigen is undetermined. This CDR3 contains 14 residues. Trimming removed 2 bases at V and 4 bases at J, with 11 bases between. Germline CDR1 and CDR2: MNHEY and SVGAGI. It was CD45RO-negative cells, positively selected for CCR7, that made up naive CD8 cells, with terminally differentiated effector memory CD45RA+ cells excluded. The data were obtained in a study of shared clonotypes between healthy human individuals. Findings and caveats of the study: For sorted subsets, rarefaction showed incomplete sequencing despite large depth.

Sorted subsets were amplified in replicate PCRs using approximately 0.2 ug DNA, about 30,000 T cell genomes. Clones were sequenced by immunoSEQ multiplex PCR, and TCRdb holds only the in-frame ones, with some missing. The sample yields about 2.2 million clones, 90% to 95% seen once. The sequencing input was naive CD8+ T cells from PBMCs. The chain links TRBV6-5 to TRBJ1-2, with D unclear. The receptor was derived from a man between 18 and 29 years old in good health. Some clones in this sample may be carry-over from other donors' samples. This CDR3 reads CASSYIEHGYGYTF. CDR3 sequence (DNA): TGTGCCAGCAGTTACATTGAGCATGGCTATGGCTACACCTTC.